The 9 T cell receptor beta chains in this list originate from one sample, sequenced in a study of OX40 agonist ivuxolimab in advanced cancers. Clones were sequenced by immunoSEQ multiplex PCR, and TCRdb holds only the in-frame ones, with some missing. The table includes 15,000 to 20,000 clones, 80% to 90% detected once. Sequenced material: CD4+ or CD8+ T cells sorted from blood, taken in a trial of the OX40 agonist ivuxolimab. These receptors were obtained from an adult with an advanced solid tumor such as melanoma, head and neck, liver or kidney cancer.

The rearrangement joins TRBV2 to TRBJ2-1, with TRBD1 as a possible D gene (6 bases). There are 14 residues in the CDR3. The V gene's germline CDR1 is SNHLY and CDR2 FYNNEI. V was trimmed by 5 bases and J by 2 bases, leaving 10 bases between them. DNA of the CDR3: TGTGCCAGCAGTTTAGCAGGGGCCTACAATGAGCAGTTCTTC. Translation gives CASSLAGAYNEQFF.

This chain joins TRBV28 and TRBJ2-2; a possible D gene is TRBD1 (5 bases). There are 15 residues in the CDR3. V shed 2 bases and J shed 0 bases, with 7 bases lying between them. Germline V lookup: CDR1 MDHEN, CDR2 SYDVKM. CDR3 coding DNA: TGTGCCAGCAGTTTAGGACACCCGAACACCGGGGAGCTGTTTTTT. Amino acid sequence: CASSLGHPNTGELFF.

V and J are TRBV28 and TRBJ2-7; unclear D gene. From germline, CDR1 is MDHEN and CDR2 SYDVKM. The CDR3 is made up of 12 amino acids. Trimming left V 5 bases short and J 3 bases short, with 8 bases between. CDR3 in amino acids: CASSPLIYEQYF. CDR3 nucleotide sequence: TGTGCCAGCAGTCCCTTAATCTACGAGCAGTACTTC.

The gene calls are TRBV5-4 and TRBJ2-7, with D uncertain. V was cut by 4 bases and J by 3 bases, with 17 bases left in between. The germline V gene has CDR1 SGHNT and CDR2 YYREEE (reference sequence). CDR3 length: 15 residues. CDR3 amino acids: CASSAVPDGYYEQYF. The CDR3 DNA reads TGTGCCAGCAGCGCAGTACCGGACGGATACTACGAGCAGTACTTC.

This chain links TRBV15 with TRBJ1-5; D unresolved. The CDR3 loop spans 12 amino acids. The V gene's germline CDR1 is LNHNV and CDR2 YYDKDF (reference sequence). Trimming shortened V by 8 bases and J by 0 bases, and 5 bases separated the two germline ends. For the CDR3, the DNA is TGTGCCACCGGGGTTAGCAATCAGCCCCAGCATTTT. Translating gives CATGVSNQPQHF.

The rearrangement joins TRBV29-1 to TRBJ2-5; either TRBD1 or TRBD2 may fit D (5 bases each). Germline lookup yields CDR1 SQVTM and CDR2 ANQGSEA. The CDR3 has 14 residues. V dropped 6 bases and J dropped 0 bases, with 14 bases sitting between them. The CDR3 coding sequence is TGCAGCGTGAACGGGGCCTCATACCAAGAGACCCAGTACTTC. Protein: CSVNGASYQETQYF.

This clone was observed a handful of times. The chain uses TRBV6-6 and TRBJ2-7, with 14 bases fitting TRBD2. CDR1 and CDR2 (germline): MNHNY, SVGAGI (reference sequence). The CDR3 loop spans 15 amino acids. The V gene end was trimmed by 4 bases and the J gene end by 5 bases; junction bases not matched to a gene: 4. This CDR3 reads CASSWTSGGRNEQYF. CDR3 in DNA: TGTGCCAGCAGTTGGACTAGCGGGGGGCGGAACGAGCAGTACTTC.

The rearrangement links TRBV29-1 to TRBJ1-3; D remains unclear. Germline V lookup: CDR1 SQVTM, CDR2 ANQGSEA. The CDR3 covers 13 residues. V shed 6 bases and J shed 4 bases, with 13 bases lying between them. The CDR3 DNA is TGCAGCGTCGTGAATGAATTAGGAAACACCATATATTTT. Translating it yields CSVVNELGNTIYF.

The V gene is TRBV11-2, the J gene TRBJ1-2, with a tentative D call TRBD1 (5 bases). Germline V CDR1 and CDR2: SGHAT, FQNNGV. Deletions cut 3 bases from V and 5 bases from J, with 13 bases between. The CDR3 has 14 amino acids. CDR3 nucleotide sequence: TGTGCCAGCAGCTTTGGGGGTACAGCTTATGGCTACACCTTC. This gives the protein CASSFGGTAYGYTF.